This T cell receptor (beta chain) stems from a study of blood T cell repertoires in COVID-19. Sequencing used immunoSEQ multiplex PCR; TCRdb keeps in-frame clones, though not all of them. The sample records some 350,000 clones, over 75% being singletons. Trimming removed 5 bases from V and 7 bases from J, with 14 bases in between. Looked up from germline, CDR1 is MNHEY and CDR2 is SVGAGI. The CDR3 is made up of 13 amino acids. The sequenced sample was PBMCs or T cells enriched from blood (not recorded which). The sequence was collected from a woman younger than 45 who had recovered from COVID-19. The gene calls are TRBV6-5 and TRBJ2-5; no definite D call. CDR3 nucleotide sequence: TGTGCCAGCAGTCAGGCGAGTGCGAGGACCCAGTACTTC. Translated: CASSQASARTQYF.